The 10 T cell receptor beta chains given below trace back to one sample, sequenced in a study of T-cell reconstitution after alpha-beta-depleted transplantation in children. The TCRbeta library was prepared with unique molecular identifiers. TCRdb recomputed calls from the PCR reads with MiXCR, one row per CDR3 protein. The table records 350,000 to 500,000 distinct CDR3 sequences, about 45% of them present only once. Material: PBMCs, obtained before TCRalphabeta/CD19-depleted stem cell transplant. These receptors all stem from a girl aged 2-10 years with aplastic anemia, due to receive a stem cell transplant.

CDR3 coding DNA: TGTGCCAGCAGCCGACAGGGGAGAGGCACTGAAGCTTTCTTT. This gives the protein CASSRQGRGTEAFF. V gene TRBV12-3 or TRBV12-4 combines with J gene TRBJ1-1; 8 bases are a match to TRBD1. V trimming: 6 bases; J trimming: 4 bases; junction bases outside the gene matches: 7. The CDR3 loop spans 14 amino acids.

This clonotype was counted a few times. The genes are TRBV5-6 and TRBJ2-1; 8 positions match TRBD2. Trimming at V came to 4 bases and at J to 8 bases, leaving 14 bases not matched to a gene. Germline lookup yields CDR1 SGHDT and CDR2 YYEEEE. The CDR3 covers 16 residues. CDR3 residues: CASSTGRREVRDEQFF. The CDR3 DNA reads as TGTGCCAGCAGCACGGGAAGGCGGGAGGTAAGAGATGAGCAGTTCTTC.

V usage is TRBV5-1 and J usage is TRBJ1-2; 9 nucleotides align to TRBD1. The germline V gene has CDR1 SGHRS and CDR2 YFSETQ. The CDR3 runs to 15 residues. V shed 0 bases, J shed 6 bases, and the junction held 6 bases outside the gene matches. The CDR3 DNA follows: TGCGCCAGCAGCTTGGAAGGACAGGGGAGTAATGGCTACACCTTC. It encodes CASSLEGQGSNGYTF.

In its sample, this clonotype was seen many times. The rearrangement uses TRBV20-1 and TRBJ2-6, with TRBD1 matching 9 bases. Trimming cost V 1 base and J 0 bases; bases outside gene matches: 7. The CDR3 loop spans 18 amino acids. Germline loops: CDR1 DFQATT, CDR2 SNEGSKA (reference sequence). The CDR3 spells CSARGRGQGLSGANVLTF. CDR3 in DNA: TGCAGTGCTAGAGGTCGGGGACAGGGCCTCTCTGGGGCCAACGTCCTGACTTTC.

V usage is TRBV9 and J usage is TRBJ2-3; D unclear. This CDR3 spans 20 amino acids. Germline V gene sequence: CDR1 SGDLS, CDR2 YYNGEE. V gave up 4 bases and J gave up 1 base, with 28 bases separating them. CDR3 bases: TGTGCCAGCAGCCACACCGTGCGATTGGACGGTCAGCGAGGCACAGATACGCAGTATTTT. Amino acids: CASSHTVRLDGQRGTDTQYF.

DNA of the CDR3: TGCGCCAGCAGCCAAGATGGGGGAGGGGGGTCCAGAGGCCCTTCCTACGAGCAGTACTTC. Protein: CASSQDGGGGSRGPSYEQYF. This sequence joins TRBV4-1 and TRBJ2-7; TRBD2 might be the D (7 bases). From germline, CDR1 is MGHRA and CDR2 YSYEKL. V lost 0 bases and J lost 1, with 25 bases in between. CDR3 length equals 20 residues.

A few counts support this clonotype. The rearrangement joins TRBV20-1 to TRBJ2-7; TRBD1 is a possible D gene (6 bases). The CDR3 sequence is 13 residues long. CDR1 is DFQATT, CDR2 SNEGSKA, per germline (reference sequence). The V gene lost 5 bases and the J gene lost 2 bases, with 13 bases spanning the gap. For the CDR3, the DNA is TGCAGTGCTCCGGACAGTAACACCTACGAGCAGTACTTC. It translates to CSAPDSNTYEQYF.

This clonotype was counted a few times. This chain joins TRBV20-1 and TRBJ1-2; D ambiguous. This CDR3 has 13 amino acids. Germline CDR1 reads DFQATT; CDR2 reads SNEGSKA (reference sequence). The ends were cut back, 1 base at V and 4 bases at J, with 10 bases in the middle. The DNA for the CDR3 is TGCAGTGCTAGAGCTAGGGTCCTCTATGGCTACACCTTC. This gives the protein CSARARVLYGYTF.

The gene calls are TRBV20-1 and TRBJ1-5, with a weak D call TRBD1 (5 bases). V lost 3 bases and J 0 bases, leaving 12 bases between the germline ends. Germline V lookup: CDR1 DFQATT, CDR2 SNEGSKA (reference sequence). The CDR3 consists of 15 residues. The CDR3 here is CSARSPGPSNQPQHF. The CDR3 DNA is TGCAGTGCTAGGTCACCAGGGCCTAGCAATCAGCCCCAGCATTTT.

This clonotype was observed a few times. The chain carries TRBV9 and TRBJ2-2; D may be TRBD2 (5 bases). The germline V gene has CDR1 SGDLS and CDR2 YYNGEE. Trimming stripped 0 bases from V and 0 bases from J, with 9 bases between. This CDR3 region has 16 residues. The CDR3 sequence: CASSVDGGTNTGELFF. The CDR3 nucleotides read TGTGCCAGCAGCGTAGACGGAGGTACGAACACCGGGGAGCTGTTTTTT.